What follows is one TCR beta chain and its context. Antigen: not known. The CDR3 is made up of 15 amino acids. Trimming took off 1 base at V and 0 bases at J, with 9 bases between the two ends. Germline lookup yields CDR1 MNHNS and CDR2 SASEGT. The data belong to a study of PD-1 blockade in classical Hodgkin lymphoma. Whole-study results and caveats: Patients excluded were those beginning nivolumab under 1 year after ASCT.

Method: immunoSEQ multiplex PCR; TCRdb's copy keeps in-frame clones and lacks some. This sample yields tens of thousands of clones, of which around three quarters are seen a single time; 17% belongs to the top ten. Relapses following autologous stem cell transplantation were seen in all patients, with brentuximab vedotin exposure varying. This receptor was identified in a human donor with classical Hodgkin lymphoma. The chain has TRBV6-1 and TRBJ1-2; D may be TRBD1 (6 bases). The sample was peripheral blood mononuclear cells (PBMCs), taken before the second cycle of nivolumab. The CDR3 DNA reads as TGTGCCAGCAGTGAAGGGTCAGGGGCTAACTATGGCTACACCTTC. Protein product: CASSEGSGANYGYTF.